A single T cell receptor (beta chain) is shown here with its context. The data were produced by immunoSEQ multiplex PCR, yet TCRdb's version contains in-frame clones alone and is incomplete. The table lists 68,000 or so clones, 80% of them singletons. This record belongs to a study of T cell clones after liver transplantation. Deletions cut 4 bases from V and 7 bases from J, with 14 bases between. Germline loops: CDR1 WNHNN, CDR2 SYGVQD (reference sequence). The CDR3 has 14 residues. Specimen: CD4+ T cells from blood, collected before liver transplant. The chain uses TRBV10-1 and TRBJ2-1; D perhaps matches TRBD2 (6 bases). The clonotype originates from a human donor who received a liver transplant. CDR3 amino acids: CASSAGAGPNEQFF. The CDR3 DNA follows: TGCGCCAGCAGTGCGGGAGCGGGCCCAAATGAGCAGTTCTTC.